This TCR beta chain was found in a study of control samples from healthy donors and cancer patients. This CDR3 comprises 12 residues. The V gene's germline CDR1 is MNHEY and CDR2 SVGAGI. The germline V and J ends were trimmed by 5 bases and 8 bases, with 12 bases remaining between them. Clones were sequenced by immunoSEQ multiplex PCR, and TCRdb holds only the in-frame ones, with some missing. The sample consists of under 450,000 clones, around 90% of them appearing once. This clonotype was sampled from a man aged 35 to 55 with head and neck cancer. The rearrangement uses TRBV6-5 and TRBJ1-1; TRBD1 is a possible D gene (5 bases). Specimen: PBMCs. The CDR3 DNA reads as TGTGCCAGCAGTCGGGGACCGGACGAAGCTTTCTTT. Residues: CASSRGPDEAFF.